Listed below are T cell receptor beta chains from one sample, sequenced in a study of shared clonotypes between healthy human individuals. This table comes from immunoSEQ multiplex PCR, and its TCRdb copy is limited to in-frame clones, with some not included. The profile shows some 2.3 million clones, about 92% of them singletons. Sequencing was done on a sample of naive CD4+ T cells from PBMCs. The receptors shown here come from a man between 18 and 35 years old in good health. Some clones in this sample may be carry-over from other donors' samples. Both conserved end residues are part of each CDR3. The D gene is left open where the match is weak. The size entry is marked missing in some rows and otherwise reads once, few, many or a size class.

TRBJ2-3	TRBV18	-	-	CASSPQQGRVDTQYF	TGTGCCAGCTCGCCCCAACAGGGAAGGGTTGATACGCAGTATTTT
TRBJ2-1	TRBV28	-	-	CASRGTPEVNEQFF	TGTGCCAGCAGGGGGACTCCCGAGGTAAATGAGCAGTTCTTC
TRBJ2-3	TRBV10-3	TRBD1	-	CAITPGQGSTDTQYF	TGTGCCATCACTCCAGGACAGGGTAGCACAGATACGCAGTATTTT
TRBJ2-3	TRBV5-1	-	-	CASSREPTDTQYF	TGCGCCAGCAGTCGGGAACCCACAGATACGCAGTATTTT
TRBJ2-4	TRBV5-1	-	-	CASSLDLPLAKNIQYF	TGCGCCAGCAGCTTGGATCTTCCTCTGGCCAAAAACATTCAGTACTTC
TRBJ2-7	TRBV18	-	-	CASSPQGVGYEQYF	TGTGCCAGCTCGCCGCAAGGGGTCGGCTACGAGCAGTACTTC
TRBJ1-1	TRBV9	-	-	CASSVGAALNTEAFF	TGTGCCAGCAGCGTAGGAGCGGCTTTGAACACTGAAGCTTTCTTT
TRBJ1-4	TRBV14	-	-	CASSPWDGQKLFF	TGTGCCAGCAGCCCCTGGGACGGCCAAAAACTGTTTTTT
TRBJ1-1	TRBV9	-	-	CASSPHTAGAGNTEAFF	TGTGCCAGCAGCCCTCACACCGCGGGGGCTGGGAACACTGAAGCTTTCTTT
TRBJ2-1	TRBV28	TRBD2	-	CAALGQGLALYNEQFF	TGTGCCGCCCTCGGCCAGGGACTAGCGTTATACAATGAGCAGTTCTTC
TRBJ2-6	TRBV7-9	-	-	CASSLTGAGANVLTF	TGTGCCAGCAGCTTAACGGGAGCTGGGGCCAACGTCCTGACTTTC
TRBJ2-5	TRBV4-3	-	few	CASSQDSLGGETQYF	TGCGCCAGCAGCCAAGATAGTCTAGGGGGGGAGACCCAGTACTTC
TRBJ2-1	TRBV28	-	-	CASSFPRSSYNEQFF	TGTGCCAGCAGTTTCCCGCGGAGCTCCTACAATGAGCAGTTCTTC
TRBJ1-2	TRBV6-1	-	-	CASKSTGYYGYTF	TGTGCCAGCAAGAGCACAGGGTATTATGGCTACACCTTC
TRBJ1-4	TRBV6-1	TRBD1	-	CASSEPTFRTGGREKLFF	TGTGCCAGCAGTGAACCGACCTTCCGGACAGGGGGTCGGGAAAAACTGTTTTTT
TRBJ2-7	TRBV7-9	-	-	CASSLASGLNEQYF	TGTGCCAGCAGCTTAGCATCCGGGTTGAACGAGCAGTACTTC
TRBJ1-2	TRBV4-3	-	-	CASSPELQLNYGYTF	TGCGCCAGCAGCCCCGAACTCCAGCTTAACTATGGCTACACCTTC
TRBJ1-1	TRBV10-2	-	-	CASKTAINTEAFF	TGCGCCAGCAAAACAGCGATCAACACTGAAGCTTTCTTT